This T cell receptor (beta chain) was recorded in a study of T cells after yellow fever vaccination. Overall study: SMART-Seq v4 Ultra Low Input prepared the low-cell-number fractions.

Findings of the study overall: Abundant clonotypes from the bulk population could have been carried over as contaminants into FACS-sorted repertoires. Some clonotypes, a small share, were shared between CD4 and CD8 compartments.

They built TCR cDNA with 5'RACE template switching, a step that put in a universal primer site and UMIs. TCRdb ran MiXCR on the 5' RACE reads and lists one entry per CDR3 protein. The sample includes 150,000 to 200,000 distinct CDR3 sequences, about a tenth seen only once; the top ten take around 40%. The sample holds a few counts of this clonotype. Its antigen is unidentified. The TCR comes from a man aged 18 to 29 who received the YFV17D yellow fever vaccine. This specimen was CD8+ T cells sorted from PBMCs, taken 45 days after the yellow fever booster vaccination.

CDR3 loop: CASSSYRSSYEQYV. CDR3 bases: TGTGCCAGCAGTTCTTACAGGAGCTCCTACGAGCAGTACGTC. This sequence joins TRBV27 and TRBJ2-7; possible D gene TRBD1, 5 bases. The CDR3 extends over 14 amino acids. The germline V gene encodes CDR1 MNHEY and CDR2 SMNVEV (reference sequence). Trimming removed 4 bases from V and 0 bases from J, with 10 bases in between.